This is a list of T cell receptor beta chains from one sample in a study of beta chain features in type 1 diabetes. TCRdb's copy holds only in-frame clones and misses some; the assay was immunoSEQ multiplex PCR. This table has hundreds of thousands of clones, roughly 13% appearing once. The sample consisted of naive CD4+ T cells from blood. These receptors were taken from a man younger than 35 with type 1 diabetes. CDR3s include the opening cysteine and the closing phenylalanine or tryptophan. The order of the fields is clone size, D gene, J gene, V gene, CDR3 protein, CDR3 DNA. D genes are given only for firm matches. The listing skips clone size in some rows; elsewhere it reads once, few, many or a size class.

clone_size: NA; d_call: NA; j_call: TRBJ2-7; v_call: TRBV29-1; cdr3_aa: CSARISGADYEQYF; cdr3_nt: TGCAGCGCCAGAATATCCGGGGCCGACTACGAGCAGTACTTC
clone_size: few; d_call: TRBD1; j_call: TRBJ2-6; v_call: TRBV18; cdr3_aa: CASSPFDRGSGANVLTF; cdr3_nt: TGTGCCAGCTCACCATTCGACAGGGGGTCTGGGGCCAACGTCCTGACTTTC
clone_size: few; d_call: NA; j_call: TRBJ2-7; v_call: TRBV28; cdr3_aa: CASSIRRYEQYF; cdr3_nt: TGTGCCAGCAGCATTAGAAGGTACGAGCAGTACTTC
clone_size: NA; d_call: TRBD1; j_call: TRBJ2-7; v_call: TRBV29-1; cdr3_aa: CSGKAGTGNSYEQYF; cdr3_nt: TGCAGTGGGAAAGCCGGGACAGGAAACTCCTACGAGCAGTACTTC
clone_size: NA; d_call: NA; j_call: TRBJ1-1; v_call: TRBV4-2; cdr3_aa: CASSQGRGGMNTEAFF; cdr3_nt: TGTGCCAGCAGCCAAGGACGGGGCGGAATGAACACTGAAGCTTTCTTT
clone_size: few; d_call: NA; j_call: TRBJ2-7; v_call: TRBV7-9; cdr3_aa: CASSSQGNSYEQYF; cdr3_nt: TGTGCCAGCAGCTCTCAGGGAAATTCCTACGAGCAGTACTTC
clone_size: few; d_call: TRBD2; j_call: TRBJ2-1; v_call: TRBV6-5; cdr3_aa: CASSPPVGEGNEQFF; cdr3_nt: TGTGCCAGCAGCCCCCCGGTGGGGGAGGGCAATGAGCAGTTCTTC
clone_size: few; d_call: NA; j_call: TRBJ2-5; v_call: TRBV6-1; cdr3_aa: CASTLGPGPQETQYF; cdr3_nt: TGTGCCAGCACCTTGGGGCCGGGACCTCAAGAGACCCAGTACTTC
clone_size: few; d_call: TRBD1; j_call: TRBJ2-5; v_call: TRBV7-3; cdr3_aa: CASSLGTGFETQYF; cdr3_nt: TGTGCCAGCAGCTTAGGGACAGGGTTTGAGACCCAGTACTTC
clone_size: NA; d_call: TRBD1; j_call: TRBJ1-2; v_call: TRBV7-8; cdr3_aa: CASSLTGQVVYGYTF; cdr3_nt: TGTGCCAGCAGCCTTACGGGACAGGTGGTCTATGGCTACACCTTC
clone_size: NA; d_call: TRBD1; j_call: TRBJ1-1; v_call: TRBV29-1; cdr3_aa: CSVTGASNTEAFF; cdr3_nt: TGCAGCGTTACAGGGGCCAGCAACACTGAAGCTTTCTTT
clone_size: NA; d_call: TRBD1; j_call: TRBJ2-3; v_call: TRBV5-1; cdr3_aa: CASSFQGAGGDTQYF; cdr3_nt: TGCGCCAGCAGCTTCCAGGGGGCAGGGGGAGATACGCAGTATTTT
clone_size: few; d_call: NA; j_call: TRBJ1-1; v_call: TRBV5-1; cdr3_aa: CASSLWGANTEAFF; cdr3_nt: TGCGCCAGCAGCTTGTGGGGAGCGAACACTGAAGCTTTCTTT
clone_size: few; d_call: TRBD1; j_call: TRBJ2-3; v_call: TRBV28; cdr3_aa: CASSSGQNTDTQYF; cdr3_nt: TGTGCCAGCAGCTCGGGACAGAACACAGATACGCAGTATTTT
clone_size: NA; d_call: NA; j_call: TRBJ2-7; v_call: TRBV6-5; cdr3_aa: CASSKLGRSYEQYF; cdr3_nt: TGTGCCAGCAGTAAACTAGGCAGATCCTACGAGCAGTACTTC
clone_size: few; d_call: NA; j_call: TRBJ2-3; v_call: TRBV4-2; cdr3_aa: CASSQRGRVDTQYF; cdr3_nt: TGTGCCAGCAGCCAAAGGGGACGTGTAGATACGCAGTATTTT
clone_size: NA; d_call: NA; j_call: TRBJ2-5; v_call: TRBV7-2; cdr3_aa: CASSLGQQETQYF; cdr3_nt: TGTGCCAGCAGCTTGGGTCAACAAGAGACCCAGTACTTC
clone_size: NA; d_call: TRBD2; j_call: TRBJ2-1; v_call: TRBV7-9; cdr3_aa: CASSPGAGEGNEQFF; cdr3_nt: TGTGCCAGCAGCCCTGGAGCGGGAGAGGGTAATGAGCAGTTCTTC
clone_size: few; d_call: TRBD2; j_call: TRBJ2-2; v_call: TRBV4-3; cdr3_aa: CASSQDLPSLRREGMIGELFF; cdr3_nt: TGCGCCAGCAGCCAAGATCTCCCCTCTCTTAGGAGGGAGGGAATGATCGGGGAGCTGTTTTTT
clone_size: few; d_call: TRBD1; j_call: TRBJ2-3; v_call: TRBV10-3; cdr3_aa: CAISEGTARRDTQYF; cdr3_nt: TGTGCCATCAGTGAAGGGACAGCCCGCCGGGATACGCAGTATTTT
clone_size: NA; d_call: NA; j_call: TRBJ2-7; v_call: TRBV7-6; cdr3_aa: CASSPADSIYEQYF; cdr3_nt: TGTGCCAGCAGCCCAGCCGACAGTATCTACGAGCAGTACTTC
clone_size: NA; d_call: NA; j_call: TRBJ2-5; v_call: TRBV19; cdr3_aa: CASSRTFQETQYF; cdr3_nt: TGTGCCAGTAGCCGGACGTTCCAAGAGACCCAGTACTTC
clone_size: few; d_call: NA; j_call: TRBJ1-5; v_call: TRBV5-6; cdr3_aa: CASSLAGNQPQHF; cdr3_nt: TGTGCCAGCAGCTTGGCAGGAAATCAGCCCCAGCATTTT
clone_size: NA; d_call: NA; j_call: TRBJ1-4; v_call: TRBV18; cdr3_aa: CASSPQGTAGNEKLFF; cdr3_nt: TGTGCCAGCTCACCCCAAGGGACGGCGGGCAATGAAAAACTGTTTTTT
clone_size: NA; d_call: NA; j_call: TRBJ2-3; v_call: TRBV18; cdr3_aa: CASSPISGSQLDTQYF; cdr3_nt: TGTGCCAGCTCACCAATATCTGGGTCGCAGTTAGATACGCAGTATTTT
clone_size: NA; d_call: NA; j_call: TRBJ2-3; v_call: TRBV30; cdr3_aa: CAWRDSTDTQYF; cdr3_nt: TGTGCCTGGCGGGACAGCACAGATACGCAGTATTTT
clone_size: few; d_call: NA; j_call: TRBJ1-6; v_call: TRBV9; cdr3_aa: CASSPGREDSPLHF; cdr3_nt: TGTGCCAGCAGCCCCGGCAGGGAAGATTCACCCCTCCACTTT
clone_size: few; d_call: NA; j_call: TRBJ2-5; v_call: TRBV11-3; cdr3_aa: CASSPDRETQYF; cdr3_nt: TGTGCCAGCAGCCCCGATAGAGAGACCCAGTACTTC
clone_size: NA; d_call: TRBD2; j_call: TRBJ2-3; v_call: TRBV7-2; cdr3_aa: CASSQRLAGPDTQYF; cdr3_nt: TGTGCCAGCAGCCAGCGACTAGCGGGACCTGATACGCAGTATTTT
clone_size: few; d_call: NA; j_call: TRBJ2-3; v_call: TRBV19; cdr3_aa: CASKDRPFTDTQYF; cdr3_nt: TGTGCCAGTAAGGACCGTCCTTTCACAGATACGCAGTATTTT
clone_size: NA; d_call: TRBD1; j_call: TRBJ2-7; v_call: TRBV23-1; cdr3_aa: CASSQSVRDRTPYEQYF; cdr3_nt: TGCGCCAGCAGTCAATCGGTTAGGGACAGGACCCCCTACGAGCAGTACTTC
clone_size: NA; d_call: TRBD1; j_call: TRBJ2-2; v_call: TRBV30; cdr3_aa: CASGQILTGELFF; cdr3_nt: TGTGCCTCGGGACAGATCCTCACCGGGGAGCTGTTTTTT
clone_size: NA; d_call: NA; j_call: TRBJ1-2; v_call: TRBV14; cdr3_aa: CASSVLDAAGGYTF; cdr3_nt: TGTGCCAGCAGCGTTTTGGACGCGGCGGGTGGCTACACCTTC
clone_size: NA; d_call: TRBD2; j_call: TRBJ2-5; v_call: TRBV7-2; cdr3_aa: CASSPGAGLAGMIQYF; cdr3_nt: TGTGCCAGCAGCCCCGGGGCAGGACTAGCGGGGATGATCCAGTACTTC
clone_size: NA; d_call: NA; j_call: TRBJ2-6; v_call: TRBV10-3; cdr3_aa: CAISTPGSGANVLTF; cdr3_nt: TGTGCCATCAGTACTCCTGGCTCTGGGGCCAACGTCCTGACTTTC
clone_size: NA; d_call: NA; j_call: TRBJ2-7; v_call: TRBV9; cdr3_aa: CASSVDQGSSYEQYF; cdr3_nt: TGTGCCAGCAGCGTAGACCAGGGGTCATCCTACGAGCAGTACTTC
clone_size: NA; d_call: NA; j_call: TRBJ2-7; v_call: TRBV25-1; cdr3_aa: CASRVGRNDEQYF; cdr3_nt: TGTGCCAGCAGGGTGGGACGGAATGACGAGCAGTACTTC
clone_size: NA; d_call: NA; j_call: TRBJ1-1; v_call: TRBV7-9; cdr3_aa: CASSRLQGTEAFF; cdr3_nt: TGTGCCAGCAGCCGACTACAGGGTACTGAAGCTTTCTTT
clone_size: few; d_call: NA; j_call: TRBJ2-2; v_call: TRBV6-1; cdr3_aa: CASSDPNTGELFF; cdr3_nt: TGTGCCAGCAGTGATCCGAACACCGGGGAGCTGTTTTTT
clone_size: NA; d_call: NA; j_call: TRBJ1-1; v_call: TRBV7-9; cdr3_aa: CASSLEGGEAFF; cdr3_nt: TGTGCCAGCAGCTTAGAGGGGGGAGAAGCTTTCTTT
clone_size: few; d_call: TRBD2; j_call: TRBJ2-3; v_call: TRBV11-3; cdr3_aa: CASSAAGGGTDTQYF; cdr3_nt: TGTGCCAGCAGCGCAGCGGGAGGCGGCACAGATACGCAGTATTTT
clone_size: NA; d_call: NA; j_call: TRBJ2-2; v_call: TRBV5-1; cdr3_aa: CASSPSTVNTGELFF; cdr3_nt: TGCGCCAGCAGCCCCTCGACAGTTAACACCGGGGAGCTGTTTTTT
clone_size: NA; d_call: TRBD1; j_call: TRBJ2-1; v_call: TRBV28; cdr3_aa: CASSLRQGMTYNEQFF; cdr3_nt: TGTGCCAGCAGTTTACGACAGGGGATGACTTACAATGAGCAGTTCTTC
clone_size: NA; d_call: NA; j_call: TRBJ2-7; v_call: TRBV4-1; cdr3_aa: CASSQASSRTYEQYF; cdr3_nt: TGCGCCAGCAGCCAAGCCAGCAGCAGGACCTACGAGCAGTACTTC
clone_size: few; d_call: TRBD2; j_call: TRBJ2-2; v_call: TRBV4-2; cdr3_aa: CASSQAAGELTGELFF; cdr3_nt: TGTGCCAGCAGCCAAGCGGCGGGGGAGCTCACCGGGGAGCTGTTTTTT
clone_size: few; d_call: TRBD1; j_call: TRBJ2-7; v_call: TRBV5-4; cdr3_aa: CASSRGGQGPSEQYF; cdr3_nt: TGTGCCAGCAGCCGAGGGGGACAGGGGCCCTCCGAGCAGTACTTC
clone_size: NA; d_call: NA; j_call: TRBJ2-1; v_call: TRBV20-1; cdr3_aa: CSATSGEQFF; cdr3_nt: TGCAGTGCTACTTCGGGTGAGCAGTTCTTC
clone_size: NA; d_call: NA; j_call: TRBJ1-6; v_call: TRBV7-9; cdr3_aa: CASSSSSHRNSPLHF; cdr3_nt: TGTGCCAGCAGCTCAAGTTCACACCGAAATTCACCCCTCCACTTT
clone_size: few; d_call: NA; j_call: TRBJ1-1; v_call: TRBV6-1; cdr3_aa: CASSEGRDTEAFF; cdr3_nt: TGTGCCAGCAGTGAAGGACGGGACACTGAAGCTTTCTTT
clone_size: NA; d_call: NA; j_call: TRBJ1-2; v_call: TRBV14; cdr3_aa: CASSQDPSYGYTF; cdr3_nt: TGTGCCAGCAGCCAAGATCCCTCCTATGGCTACACCTTC
clone_size: few; d_call: NA; j_call: TRBJ1-1; v_call: TRBV29-1; cdr3_aa: CSTEGSRGRVAFF; cdr3_nt: TGCAGCACCGAGGGAAGTCGGGGAAGGGTAGCTTTCTTT
clone_size: NA; d_call: TRBD2; j_call: TRBJ2-3; v_call: TRBV7-9; cdr3_aa: CASSPGTSGRADTQYF; cdr3_nt: TGTGCCAGCAGCCCCGGGACTAGCGGGAGGGCAGATACGCAGTATTTT
clone_size: NA; d_call: TRBD1; j_call: TRBJ2-3; v_call: TRBV10-3; cdr3_aa: CAIRPGQGKDTQYF; cdr3_nt: TGTGCCATCAGACCGGGACAGGGGAAGGATACGCAGTATTTT
clone_size: few; d_call: NA; j_call: TRBJ2-6; v_call: TRBV6-5; cdr3_aa: CASLILPSGANVLTF; cdr3_nt: TGTGCCAGCTTAATACTGCCCTCTGGGGCCAACGTCCTGACTTTC
clone_size: few; d_call: NA; j_call: TRBJ1-5; v_call: TRBV19; cdr3_aa: CASSIGGSQPQHF; cdr3_nt: TGTGCCAGTAGTATCGGGGGATCTCAGCCCCAGCATTTT
clone_size: few; d_call: TRBD2; j_call: TRBJ2-3; v_call: TRBV30; cdr3_aa: CAWSAGGGDTQYF; cdr3_nt: TGTGCCTGGAGCGCTGGGGGGGGAGATACGCAGTATTTT
clone_size: NA; d_call: TRBD2; j_call: TRBJ2-1; v_call: TRBV7-2; cdr3_aa: CASSSWRGTNDEQFF; cdr3_nt: TGTGCCAGCAGTAGTTGGCGGGGGACGAACGATGAGCAGTTCTTC